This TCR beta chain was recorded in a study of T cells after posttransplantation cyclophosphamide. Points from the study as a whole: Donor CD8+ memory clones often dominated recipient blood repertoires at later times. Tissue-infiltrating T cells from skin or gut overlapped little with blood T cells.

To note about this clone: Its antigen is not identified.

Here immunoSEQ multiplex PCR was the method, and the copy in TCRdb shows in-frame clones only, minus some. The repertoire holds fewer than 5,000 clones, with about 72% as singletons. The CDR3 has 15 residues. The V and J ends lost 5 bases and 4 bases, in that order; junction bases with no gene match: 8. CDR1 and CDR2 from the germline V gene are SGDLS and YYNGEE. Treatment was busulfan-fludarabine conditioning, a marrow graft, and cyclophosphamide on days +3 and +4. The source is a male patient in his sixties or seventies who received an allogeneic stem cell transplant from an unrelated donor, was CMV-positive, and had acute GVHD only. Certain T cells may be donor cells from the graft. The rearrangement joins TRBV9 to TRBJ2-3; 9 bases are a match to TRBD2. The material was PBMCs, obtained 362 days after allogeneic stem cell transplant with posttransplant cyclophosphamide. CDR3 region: CASRGGAGGPDTQYF. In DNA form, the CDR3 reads TGTGCCAGCAGGGGCGGAGCGGGGGGTCCAGATACGCAGTATTTT.